The 10 T cell receptor beta chains below all came from one sample that was sequenced in a study of blood T cells in healthy people across ages. A second PCR of about 6 to 12 cycles used a sample-barcoded 5' primer and a J-beta primer mix. TCRdb re-derived calls from the 5' RACE reads in MiXCR, one entry per CDR3 protein. The table lists more than 1.4 million distinct CDR3 sequences, roughly 40% of them singletons. Material: blood. The source is a woman aged 18-29 years in good health.

This clonotype was counted a few times. The chain has TRBV20-1 and TRBJ2-4; D not certain. The V and J ends lost 5 bases and 0 bases respectively, with 17 bases between them. Germline CDR1 is DFQATT and CDR2 is SNEGSKA (reference sequence). The CDR3 has 16 amino acids. In DNA, the CDR3 is TGCAGTGCTGTTAGACTGGGCGGAATAGCCAAAAACATTCAGTACTTC. Amino acids: CSAVRLGGIAKNIQYF.

In its sample, this clonotype was seen a few times. The genes are TRBV5-1 and TRBJ2-5; weak D call: TRBD2 (5 bases). Trimming stripped 1 base from V and 5 bases from J, with 9 bases between. Per the germline V gene, CDR1 is SGHRS and CDR2 is YFSETQ. This CDR3 region has 13 residues. In nucleotides, the CDR3 is TGCGCCAGCAGCTTGCTTCCGGGGGAGACCCAGTACTTC. Amino acid sequence: CASSLLPGETQYF. Full variable domain (remainder filled in from reference TRBV5-1 and TRBJ2-5): KAGVTQTPRYLIKTRGQQVTLSCSPISGHRSVSWYQQTPGQGLQFLFEYFSETQRNKGNFPGRFSGRQFSNSRSEMNVSTLELGDSALYLCASSLLPGETQYFGPGTRLLVL.

This clonotype was detected only a few times. The chain is built from TRBV5-5 and TRBJ2-7; either TRBD1 or TRBD2 may fit D (5 bases each). The better agreement between TRBJ2-5 and the DNA end casts doubt on the J call. The germline CDR1 and CDR2 sequences are SGHKS and YYEKEE (reference sequence). CDR3 length: 14 residues. The CDR3 DNA sequence: TGTGCCACCACGGTAGGGACCCCAGGGGAGACCCAGTACTTC. Residues: CATTVGTPGETQYF.

The V call is TRBV27, the J call TRBJ2-5; 7 bases are a match to TRBD1. Per germline, CDR1 MNHEY and CDR2 SMNVEV (reference sequence). Trimming at V came to 3 bases and at J to 1 base, leaving 2 bases not matched to a gene. This CDR3 has 14 residues. This chain's CDR3 is CASSFGTAQETQYF. Written as DNA, the CDR3 is TGTGCCAGCAGTTTCGGGACAGCCCAAGAGACCCAGTACTTC.

In its sample, this clonotype was seen a few times. The genes are TRBV5-1 and TRBJ2-7; the D gene could be TRBD1 or TRBD2 (7 bases each). The CDR3 has 17 residues. CDR1 and CDR2 from the germline V gene are SGHRS and YFSETQ. Deletions cut 0 bases from V and 0 bases from J, with 16 bases between. The CDR3, as DNA: TGCGCCAGCAGCTTGGGGGCGGGGGACAGATTCTCCTACGAGCAGTACTTC. It translates to CASSLGAGDRFSYEQYF.

J is TRBJ2-7 and V is TRBV7-9, with D maybe TRBD1 (5 bases). Trimming took 1 base from V and 4 from J, leaving 11 bases between them. The germline CDR1 and CDR2 sequences are SEHNR and FQNEAQ (reference sequence). The CDR3 contains 14 residues. The CDR3 DNA is TGTGCCAGCAGCTTAGGGTGGCAGGGATACGAGCAGTACTTC. Translated: CASSLGWQGYEQYF.

The chain joins TRBV12-3 or TRBV12-4 to TRBJ2-7; D is unresolved. Between the trimmed V and J ends, which lost 4 bases and 2 bases, there was a span of 12 bases. The CDR3 extends over 14 amino acids. CDR3 DNA: TGTGCCAGCAGTTGGCTCCTGAGGCCCTACGAGCAGTACTTC. Translation: CASSWLLRPYEQYF.

The gene calls are TRBV6-2 or TRBV6-3 and TRBJ2-1; D gene uncertain. Deletions cut 3 bases from V and 9 bases from J, with 12 bases between. Germline CDR1 and CDR2: MNHEY and SVGEGT. The CDR3 is made up of 13 amino acids. For the CDR3, the DNA is TGTGCCAGCAGTTATCTGCCCGGGTTTGAGCAGTTCTTC. Translated: CASSYLPGFEQFF.

This chain links TRBV12-3 or TRBV12-4 with TRBJ1-2; D is undetermined. This CDR3 contains 12 residues. Trimming shortened V by 6 bases and J by 7 bases, and 12 bases separated the two germline ends. CDR3 in DNA: TGTGCCAGCAGCTACGGACTATGTGGCTACACCTTC. Protein: CASSYGLCGYTF.

This clonotype was recorded a few times. The chain uses TRBV29-1 and TRBJ2-1; 7 bases match TRBD1. The CDR3 spans 13 residues. Germline lookup yields CDR1 SQVTM and CDR2 ANQGSEA. With V trimmed by 7 bases and J by 4 bases, 7 bases remained unmatched. The DNA for the CDR3 is TGCAGCGAGAAAGAGGGACAGTACAATGAGCAGTTCTTC. Protein sequence: CSEKEGQYNEQFF.